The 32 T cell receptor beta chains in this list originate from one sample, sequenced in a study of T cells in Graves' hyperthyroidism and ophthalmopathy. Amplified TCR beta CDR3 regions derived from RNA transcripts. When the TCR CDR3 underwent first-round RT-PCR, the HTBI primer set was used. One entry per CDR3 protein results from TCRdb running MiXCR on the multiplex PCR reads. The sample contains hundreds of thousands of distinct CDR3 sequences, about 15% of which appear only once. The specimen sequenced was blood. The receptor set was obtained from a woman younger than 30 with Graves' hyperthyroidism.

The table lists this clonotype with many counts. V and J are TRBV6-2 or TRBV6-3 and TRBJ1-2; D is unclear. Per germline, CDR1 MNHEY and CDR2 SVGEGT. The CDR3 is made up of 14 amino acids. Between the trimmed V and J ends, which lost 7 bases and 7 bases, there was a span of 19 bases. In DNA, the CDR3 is TGTGCCAGCACCGAAGCCGGAAGAGGAGCTGGCTACACCTTC. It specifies CASTEAGRGAGYTF.

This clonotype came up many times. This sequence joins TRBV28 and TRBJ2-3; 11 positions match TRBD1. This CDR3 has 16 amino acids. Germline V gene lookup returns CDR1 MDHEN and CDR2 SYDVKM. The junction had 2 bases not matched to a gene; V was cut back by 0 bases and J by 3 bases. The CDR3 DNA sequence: TGTGCCAGCAGTTTATGGGGGGACAGGGGGACAGATACGCAGTATTTT. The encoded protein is CASSLWGDRGTDTQYF.

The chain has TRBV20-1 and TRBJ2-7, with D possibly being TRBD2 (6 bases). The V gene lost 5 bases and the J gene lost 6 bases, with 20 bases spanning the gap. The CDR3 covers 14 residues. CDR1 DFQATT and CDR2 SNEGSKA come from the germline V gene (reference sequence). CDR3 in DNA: TGCAGTGCTCCAACCCAGACTAGTTCAGGCGAGCAGTACTTC. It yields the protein CSAPTQTSSGEQYF.

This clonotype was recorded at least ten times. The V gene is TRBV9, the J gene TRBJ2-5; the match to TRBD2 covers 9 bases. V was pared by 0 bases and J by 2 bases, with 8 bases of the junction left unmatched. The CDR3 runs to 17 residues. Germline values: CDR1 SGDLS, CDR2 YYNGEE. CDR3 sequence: CASSVGLAGSGQETQYF. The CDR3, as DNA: TGTGCCAGCAGCGTAGGGCTAGCGGGATCGGGGCAAGAGACCCAGTACTTC.

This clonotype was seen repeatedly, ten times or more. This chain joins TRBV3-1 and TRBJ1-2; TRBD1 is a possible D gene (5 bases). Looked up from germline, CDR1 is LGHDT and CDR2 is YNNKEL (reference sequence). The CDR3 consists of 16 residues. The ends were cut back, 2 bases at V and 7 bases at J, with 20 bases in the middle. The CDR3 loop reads CASSQTGPLAAGGYTF. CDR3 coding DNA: TGTGCCAGCAGCCAAACGGGGCCCCTCGCCGCTGGTGGCTACACCTTC.

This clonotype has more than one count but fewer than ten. CDR3 in amino acids: CASSPKETGLSGNTIYF. The CDR3 nucleotides are TGTGCCAGCAGCCCAAAGGAGACTGGCCTCTCTGGAAACACCATATATTTT. The chain employs TRBV7-9 and TRBJ1-3; D ambiguous. V lost 5 bases and J 0 bases, leaving 17 bases between the germline ends. There are 17 residues in the CDR3. CDR1 is SEHNR and CDR2 is FQNEAQ in the germline V gene (reference sequence).

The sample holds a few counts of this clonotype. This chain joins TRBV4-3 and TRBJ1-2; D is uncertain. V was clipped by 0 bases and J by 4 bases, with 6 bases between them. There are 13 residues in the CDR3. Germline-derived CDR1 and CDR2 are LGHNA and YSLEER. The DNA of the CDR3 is TGCGCCAGCAGCCAAGATACCGGCTATGGCTACACCTTC. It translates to CASSQDTGYGYTF.

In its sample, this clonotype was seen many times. The CDR3 protein is CATQLGFVETQYF. DNA of the CDR3: TGTGCCACACAACTGGGCTTCGTAGAGACCCAGTACTTC. This sequence joins TRBV2 and TRBJ2-5; D is undetermined. This CDR3 is 13 amino acids long. CDR1 and CDR2 (germline): SNHLY, FYNNEI. Trimming took 10 bases from V and 4 from J, leaving 16 bases between them.

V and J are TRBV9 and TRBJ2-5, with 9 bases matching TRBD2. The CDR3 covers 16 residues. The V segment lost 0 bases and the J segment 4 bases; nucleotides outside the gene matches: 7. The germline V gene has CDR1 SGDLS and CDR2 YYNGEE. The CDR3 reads CASSVAGGRGPETQYF. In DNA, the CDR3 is TGTGCCAGCAGCGTAGCGGGCGGGAGGGGCCCAGAGACCCAGTACTTC.

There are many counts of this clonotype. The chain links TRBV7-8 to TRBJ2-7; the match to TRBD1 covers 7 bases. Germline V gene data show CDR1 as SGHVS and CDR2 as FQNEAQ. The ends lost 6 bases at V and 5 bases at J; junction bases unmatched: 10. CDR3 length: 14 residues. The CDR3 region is CASSDGTVPNEQYF. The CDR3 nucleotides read TGTGCCAGCAGTGACGGGACAGTGCCCAACGAGCAGTACTTC.

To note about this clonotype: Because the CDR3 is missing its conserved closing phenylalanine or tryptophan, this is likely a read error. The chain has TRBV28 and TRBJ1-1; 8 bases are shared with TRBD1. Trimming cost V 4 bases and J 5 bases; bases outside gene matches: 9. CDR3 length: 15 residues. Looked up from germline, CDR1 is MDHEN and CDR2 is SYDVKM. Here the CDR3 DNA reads TGTGCCAGCAGTTCACGGACAGGGAGAGGGACTGAAGCTTTCCTT. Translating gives CASSSRTGRGTEAFL.

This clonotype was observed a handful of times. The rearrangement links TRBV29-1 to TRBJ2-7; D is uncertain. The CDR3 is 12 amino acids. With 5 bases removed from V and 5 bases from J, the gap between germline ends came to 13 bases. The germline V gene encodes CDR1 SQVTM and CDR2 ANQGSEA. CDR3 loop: CSVFGVGHEQYF. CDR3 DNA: TGCAGCGTTTTTGGAGTAGGGCACGAGCAGTACTTC.

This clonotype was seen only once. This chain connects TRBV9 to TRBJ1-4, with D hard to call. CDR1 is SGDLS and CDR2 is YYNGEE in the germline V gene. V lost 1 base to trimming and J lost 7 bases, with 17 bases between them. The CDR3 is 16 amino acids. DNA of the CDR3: TGTGCCAGCAGCGTATCCCCCGATCAAAGAGGTGAAAAACTGTTTTTT. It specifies CASSVSPDQRGEKLFF. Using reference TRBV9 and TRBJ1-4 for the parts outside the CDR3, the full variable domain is DSGVTQTPKHLITATGQRVTLRCSPRSGDLSVYWYQQSLDQGLQFLIQYYNGEERAKGNILERFSAQQFPDLHSELNLSSLELGDSALYFCASSVSPDQRGEKLFFGSGTQLSVL.

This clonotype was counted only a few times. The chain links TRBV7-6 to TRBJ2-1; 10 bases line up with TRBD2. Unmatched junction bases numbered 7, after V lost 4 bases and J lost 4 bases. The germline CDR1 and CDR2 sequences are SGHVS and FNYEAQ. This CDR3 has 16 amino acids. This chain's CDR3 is CASSYTSGIGYNEQFF. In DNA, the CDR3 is TGTGCCAGCAGCTATACTAGCGGGATAGGGTACAATGAGCAGTTCTTC.

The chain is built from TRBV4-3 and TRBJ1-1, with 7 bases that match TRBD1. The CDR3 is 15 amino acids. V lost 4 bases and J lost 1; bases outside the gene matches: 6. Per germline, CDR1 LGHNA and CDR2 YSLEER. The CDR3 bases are TGCGCCAGCAGCCGAAAGGGACAGAAGAACACTGAAGCTTTCTTT. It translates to CASSRKGQKNTEAFF.

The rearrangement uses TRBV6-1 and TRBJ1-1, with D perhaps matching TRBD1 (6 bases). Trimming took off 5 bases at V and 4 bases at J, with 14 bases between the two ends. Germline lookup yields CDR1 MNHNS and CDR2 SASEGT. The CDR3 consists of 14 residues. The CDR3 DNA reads TGTGCCAGCAGTAGCAGGGTAGGGGGCACTGAAGCTTTCTTT. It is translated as CASSSRVGGTEAFF.

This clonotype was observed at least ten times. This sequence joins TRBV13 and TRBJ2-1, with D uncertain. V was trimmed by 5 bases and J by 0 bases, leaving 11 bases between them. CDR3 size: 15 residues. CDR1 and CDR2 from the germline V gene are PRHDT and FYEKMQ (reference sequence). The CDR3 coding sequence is TGTGCCAGCAGCCCTGACCCAGCCTCCTACAATGAGCAGTTCTTC. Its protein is CASSPDPASYNEQFF.

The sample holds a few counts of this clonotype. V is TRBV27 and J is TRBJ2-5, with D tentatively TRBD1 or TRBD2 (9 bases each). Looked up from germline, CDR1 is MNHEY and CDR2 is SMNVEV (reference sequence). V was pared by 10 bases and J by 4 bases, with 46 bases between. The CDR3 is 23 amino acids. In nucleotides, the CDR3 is TGTGCCACCTCATCCCTCGCCGGCGGGACAGGGAATCCTAGCGGGATTGAGCGAGAGACCCAGTACTTC. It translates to CATSSLAGGTGNPSGIERETQYF.

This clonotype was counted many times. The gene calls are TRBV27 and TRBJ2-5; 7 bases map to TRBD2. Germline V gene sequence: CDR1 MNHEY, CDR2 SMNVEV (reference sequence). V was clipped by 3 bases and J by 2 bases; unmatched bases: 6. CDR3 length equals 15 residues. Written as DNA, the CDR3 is TGTGCCAGCAGTTTTGGGGGGGGGGGACAAGAGACCCAGTACTTC. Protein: CASSFGGGGQETQYF.

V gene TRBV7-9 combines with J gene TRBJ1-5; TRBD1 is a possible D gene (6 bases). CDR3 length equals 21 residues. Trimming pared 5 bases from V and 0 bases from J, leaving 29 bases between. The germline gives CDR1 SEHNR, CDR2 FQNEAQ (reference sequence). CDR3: CASSAHHRASSFVGSNQPQHF. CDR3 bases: TGTGCCAGCAGCGCACATCACAGGGCCTCCTCTTTTGTCGGTAGCAATCAGCCCCAGCATTTT.

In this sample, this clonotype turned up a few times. The CDR3 protein is CASSFTVGGNTIYF. As DNA, the CDR3 is TGTGCCAGCAGTTTCACAGTAGGGGGAAACACCATATATTTT. This chain uses TRBV28 with TRBJ1-3; D gene ambiguous. The CDR3 is 14 residues long. Germline V gene data show CDR1 as MDHEN and CDR2 as SYDVKM. V was cut by 3 bases and J by 4 bases, with 10 bases left in between.

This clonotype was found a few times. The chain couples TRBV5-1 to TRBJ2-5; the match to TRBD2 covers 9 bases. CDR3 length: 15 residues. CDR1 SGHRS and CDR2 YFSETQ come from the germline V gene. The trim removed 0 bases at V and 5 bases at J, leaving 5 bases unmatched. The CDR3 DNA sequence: TGCGCCAGCAGCTTGGTGCGACTAGCGGCTGAGACCCAGTACTTC. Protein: CASSLVRLAAETQYF.

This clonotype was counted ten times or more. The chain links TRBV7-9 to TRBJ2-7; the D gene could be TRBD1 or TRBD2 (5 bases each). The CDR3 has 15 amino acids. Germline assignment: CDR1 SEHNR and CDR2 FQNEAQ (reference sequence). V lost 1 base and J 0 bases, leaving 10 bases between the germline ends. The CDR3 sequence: CASSLGRGPSYEQYF. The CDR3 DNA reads TGTGCCAGCAGCTTAGGCCGGGGACCCTCCTACGAGCAGTACTTC.

In nucleotides, the CDR3 is TGTGCCAGTAGCCGAAAAACAGGGAATCAGCCCCAGCATTTT. Translation gives CASSRKTGNQPQHF. The rearrangement joins TRBV19 to TRBJ1-5; a weak D match, TRBD1 (6 bases). The CDR3 runs to 14 residues. Germline V gives CDR1 LNHDA, CDR2 SQIVND (reference sequence). V was shortened by 6 bases and J by 4 bases, with 13 bases between the two germline ends.

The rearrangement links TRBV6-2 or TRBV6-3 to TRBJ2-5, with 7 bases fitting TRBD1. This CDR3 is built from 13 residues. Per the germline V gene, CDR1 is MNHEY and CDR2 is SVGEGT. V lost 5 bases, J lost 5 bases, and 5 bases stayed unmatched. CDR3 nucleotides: TGTGCCAGCAGTCCCGGGACAGCTGAGACCCAGTACTTC. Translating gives CASSPGTAETQYF.

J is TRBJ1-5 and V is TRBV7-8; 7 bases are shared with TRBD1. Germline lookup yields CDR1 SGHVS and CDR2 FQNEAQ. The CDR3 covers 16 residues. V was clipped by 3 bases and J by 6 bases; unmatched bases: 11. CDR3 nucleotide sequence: TGTGCCAGCAGCTTTTTAGACAGGGTACGCGGTCAGCCCCAGCATTTT. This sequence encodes CASSFLDRVRGQPQHF.

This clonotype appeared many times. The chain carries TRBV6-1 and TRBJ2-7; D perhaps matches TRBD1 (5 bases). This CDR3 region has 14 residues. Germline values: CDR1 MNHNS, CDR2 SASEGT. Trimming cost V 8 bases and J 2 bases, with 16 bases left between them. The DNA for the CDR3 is TGTGCCAGCGCCAAAGGGGAATCAGCCTACGAGCAGTACTTC. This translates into CASAKGESAYEQYF.

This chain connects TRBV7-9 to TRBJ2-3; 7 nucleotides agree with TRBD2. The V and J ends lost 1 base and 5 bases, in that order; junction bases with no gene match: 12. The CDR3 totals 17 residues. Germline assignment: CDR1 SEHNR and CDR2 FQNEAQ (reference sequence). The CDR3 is CASSLVNLREQVDTQYF. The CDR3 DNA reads TGTGCCAGCAGCTTAGTAAATTTGCGGGAGCAAGTAGATACGCAGTATTTT.

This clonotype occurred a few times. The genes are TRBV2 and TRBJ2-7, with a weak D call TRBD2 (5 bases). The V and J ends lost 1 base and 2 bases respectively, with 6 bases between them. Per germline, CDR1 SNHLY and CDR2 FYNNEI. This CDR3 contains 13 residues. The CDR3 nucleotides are TGTGCCAGCAGTGAAGAACTAGCCTACGAGCAGTACTTC. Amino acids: CASSEELAYEQYF. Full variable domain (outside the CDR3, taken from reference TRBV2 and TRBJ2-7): EPEVTQTPSHQVTQMGQEVILRCVPISNHLYFYWYRQILGQKVEFLVSFYNNEISEKSEIFDDQFSVERPDGSNFTLKIRSTKLEDSAMYFCASSEELAYEQYFGPGTRLTVT.

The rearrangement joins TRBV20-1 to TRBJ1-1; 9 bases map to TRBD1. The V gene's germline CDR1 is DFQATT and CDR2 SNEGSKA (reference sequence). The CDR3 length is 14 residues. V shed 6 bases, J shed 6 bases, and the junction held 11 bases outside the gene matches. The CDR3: CSASSIDRGAEAFF. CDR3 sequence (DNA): TGCAGTGCCAGCTCAATCGACAGGGGGGCTGAAGCTTTCTTT.

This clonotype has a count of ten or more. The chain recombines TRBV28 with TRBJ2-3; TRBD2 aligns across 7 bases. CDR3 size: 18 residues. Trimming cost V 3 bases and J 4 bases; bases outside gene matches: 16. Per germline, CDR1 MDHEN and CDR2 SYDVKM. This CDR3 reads CASSFPSRAGVGADTQYF. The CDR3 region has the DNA TGTGCCAGCAGTTTCCCCAGCCGGGCGGGAGTAGGCGCAGATACGCAGTATTTT.

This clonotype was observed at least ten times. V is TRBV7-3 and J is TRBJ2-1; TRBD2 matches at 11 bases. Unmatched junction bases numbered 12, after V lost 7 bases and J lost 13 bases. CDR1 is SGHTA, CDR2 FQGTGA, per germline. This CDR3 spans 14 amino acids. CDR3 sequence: CASTLQGTSGPQFF. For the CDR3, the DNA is TGTGCCAGCACCCTACAGGGGACTAGCGGACCCCAGTTCTTC.